This is a list of T cell receptor beta chains from one sample in a study of T cell responses to AZD1222 COVID-19 vaccine. Repertoires were generated with immunoSEQ multiplex PCR, while TCRdb's copy carries only in-frame clones and drops some. The data hold approximately 160,000 clones, with just over 90% observed a single time. The source was peripheral blood, collected 28 days after the second AZD1222 dose. The receptor set was obtained from an adult who received the AZD1222 COVID-19 vaccine. Both conserved end residues are part of each CDR3. The order of the fields is D gene, V gene, J gene, clone size, CDR3 DNA, CDR3 protein. D genes are given only for firm matches. Clone size, where shown, is once, few, many, or a class for clones that have expanded.

>.|TRBV18|TRBJ1-3|.
TGTGCCAGCTCACCACGCCTGGACACTAAAAACGGAAACACCATATATTTT
CASSPRLDTKNGNTIYF
>TRBD2|TRBV15|TRBJ2-1|once
TGTGCCACCAGCAGCCCTAGCGGCCTGTACAATGAGCAGTTCTTC
CATSSPSGLYNEQFF
>TRBD1|TRBV7-2|TRBJ1-5|.
TGTGCCAGCAGCTTAGCGCTCCGGGACAGACAGCCCCAGCATTTT
CASSLALRDRQPQHF
>.|TRBV20-1|TRBJ2-1|.
TGCAGTGCTGGGAAGCACAATGAGCAGTTCTTC
CSAGKHNEQFF
>.|TRBV6-4|TRBJ1-5|.
TGTGCCAGCAGTGACTGGGCAGGGGATCAGCCCCAGCATTTT
CASSDWAGDQPQHF
>TRBD1|TRBV24-1|TRBJ1-3|.
TGTGCCACCAGTGATTGGGACAGAGGTCCCGGAAACACCATATATTTT
CATSDWDRGPGNTIYF
>.|TRBV6-1|TRBJ1-1|.
TGTGCCAGCAGTGAAAACAGGGAAGGGTACACTGAAGCTTTCTTT
CASSENREGYTEAFF
>TRBD1|TRBV14|TRBJ1-6|.
TGTGCCAGCAGCATTCGGACAGGGGGCAGCTCACCCCTCCACTTT
CASSIRTGGSSPLHF
>.|TRBV7-2|TRBJ1-1|.
TGTGCCAGCAGCACATGGGGAGGGAGTGAAGCTTTCTTT
CASSTWGGSEAFF
>.|TRBV19|TRBJ2-7|.
TGTGCCAGTAGTAAAGGCAGGGGGGACGAGCAGTACTTC
CASSKGRGDEQYF
>.|TRBV6-5|TRBJ1-6|.
TGTGCCAGCAGTCCCGACAGTTCACCCCTCCACTTT
CASSPDSSPLHF
>TRBD1|TRBV2|TRBJ2-5|.
TGTGCCAGCAGTGACGACGGGACAGGGGCACAAGAGACCCAGTACTTC
CASSDDGTGAQETQYF
>TRBD1|TRBV2|TRBJ1-5|.
TGTGCCAGCAGTGAGTGGACAGGGGTTTTGCCCCAGCATTTT
CASSEWTGVLPQHF
>TRBD2|TRBV5-1|TRBJ2-2|.
TGCGCCAGCAGTCTTACTAGCGGGGGGCCTTCGAACACCGGGGAGCTGTTTTTT
CASSLTSGGPSNTGELFF
>.|TRBV6-1|TRBJ2-7|.
TGTGCCAGCAGTGAACTTGGAAGCGGCGAGCAGTACTTC
CASSELGSGEQYF
>.|TRBV27|TRBJ2-2|.
TGTGCCAGCAGCCCTTGGGGCCGCGTATACATCGACACCGGGGAGCTGTTTTTT
CASSPWGRVYIDTGELFF
>.|TRBV5-1|TRBJ1-1|.
TGCGCCAGCAGCTTGAGCAGCAACACTGAAGCTTTCTTT
CASSLSSNTEAFF
>.|TRBV5-1|TRBJ2-7|.
TGCGCCAGCAGCTTGGCCGGGACGGGATACGAGCAGTACTTC
CASSLAGTGYEQYF
>.|TRBV4-1|TRBJ1-4|.
TGCGCCAGCGGTTGGGGGAATGAAAAACTGTTTTTT
CASGWGNEKLFF
>TRBD2|TRBV6-1|TRBJ2-2|.
TGTGCCAGCAGTGAGGGACTAGCGGAAATGAACACCGGGGAGCTGTTTTTT
CASSEGLAEMNTGELFF
>.|TRBV15|TRBJ1-1|.
TGTGCCACCAGCCCAGGGAGGAGAAACACTGAAGCTTTCTTT
CATSPGRRNTEAFF
>TRBD1|TRBV5-4|TRBJ2-1|.
TGTGCCAGCAGCCCAAAAGGACAGGCATACAATGAGCAGTTCTTC
CASSPKGQAYNEQFF
>TRBD1|TRBV6-5|TRBJ1-6|.
TGTGCCAGCAGCCTGACAGGGGAAAATTCACCCCTCCACTTT
CASSLTGENSPLHF
>.|TRBV5-1|TRBJ1-2|few
TGCGCCAGCAGCTCAGGGCAGGGACCTCTGGGCGGCTACACCTTC
CASSSGQGPLGGYTF
>TRBD1|TRBV6-1|TRBJ2-6|.
TGTGCCAGCAGTGATGGGACAGGGGGGCTAACTGGGGCCAACGTCCTGACTTTC
CASSDGTGGLTGANVLTF
>.|TRBV11-2|TRBJ1-1|.
TGTGCCAGCAGCTTAGTTGGGAACACTGAAGCTTTCTTT
CASSLVGNTEAFF